Described below is a single TCR beta chain sequence and its context. Its antigen remains unidentified. This sample was taken from a study of T cell responses to AZD1222 COVID-19 vaccine. General observations from the study: Sampling that yielded the repertoires occurred only after the peak T cell response. The span of vaccine-associated CD4 TCRs extended across spike, with dominance at 160-218 and 743-854. Nearly half of spike-specific TCRs reportedly target variant regions that are unmutated in the B.1.351 and B.1.1.7 variants.

Germline V gene lookup returns CDR1 SGHKS and CDR2 YYEKEE (reference sequence). The CDR3 sequence is 14 residues long. V gave up 0 bases and J gave up 8 bases, with 12 bases separating them. Clones were sequenced by immunoSEQ multiplex PCR, and TCRdb holds only the in-frame ones, with some missing. The sample lists 100,000 to 150,000 clones, under 95% occurring once. Researchers grouped second doses given at about 4 or about 12 weeks into one pool. This receptor was obtained from an adult who received the AZD1222 COVID-19 vaccine. The chain employs TRBV5-5 and TRBJ1-5; D not certain. The sample in question was peripheral blood, obtained 28 days after the second AZD1222 dose. This CDR3 is CASSLAHRIKPQHF. For the CDR3, the DNA is TGTGCCAGCAGCTTGGCTCACAGAATAAAGCCCCAGCATTTT.